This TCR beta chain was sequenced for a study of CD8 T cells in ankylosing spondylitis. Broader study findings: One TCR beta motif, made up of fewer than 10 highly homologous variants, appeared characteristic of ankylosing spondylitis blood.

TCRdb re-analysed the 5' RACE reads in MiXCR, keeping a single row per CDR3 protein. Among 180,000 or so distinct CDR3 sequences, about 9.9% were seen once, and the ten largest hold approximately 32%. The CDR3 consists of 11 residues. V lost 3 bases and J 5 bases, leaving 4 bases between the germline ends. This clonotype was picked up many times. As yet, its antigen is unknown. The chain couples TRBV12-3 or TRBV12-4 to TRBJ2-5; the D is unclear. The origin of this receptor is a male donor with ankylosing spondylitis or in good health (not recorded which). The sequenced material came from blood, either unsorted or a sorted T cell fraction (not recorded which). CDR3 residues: CASSFGETQYF. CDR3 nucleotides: TGTGCCAGCAGTTTTGGGGAGACCCAGTACTTC.